The rows below give T cell receptor beta chains drawn from one sample of a study of blood T cell repertoires in COVID-19. Method: immunoSEQ multiplex PCR; TCRdb's copy keeps in-frame clones and lacks some. Here the sample spans 130,000 or so clones, 84% being singletons. Input material: peripheral blood. These TCRs come from a woman aged 55-70 years with acute or convalescent COVID-19. The CDR3 runs from the conserved cysteine through the conserved F or W. D genes are given only for firm matches. Size is stated for part of the rows, as once, few or many counts, or as a class when the clone is expanded.

clone size	V gene	J gene	D gene	CDR3 DNA	CDR3 protein
NA	TRBV6-5	TRBJ1-1	TRBD1	TGTGCCAGCAGTAGACAGGGTAGCACTGAAGCTTTCTTT	CASSRQGSTEAFF
NA	TRBV2	TRBJ2-3	TRBD2	TGTGCCAGCAGCAGAGCGGGGTACGGAGATACGCAGTATTTT	CASSRAGYGDTQYF
once	TRBV7-9	TRBJ1-6	TRBD1	TGTGCCAGCAGCCTCGGACAGGGAGGTAATTCACCCCTCCACTTT	CASSLGQGGNSPLHF
NA	TRBV18	TRBJ1-3	NA	TGTGCCAGCTCACTATCGGGAAACACCATATATTTT	CASSLSGNTIYF
few	TRBV24-1	TRBJ2-5	NA	TGTGCCACCAGTGATCTGAAGGGGGGGGAGGTCGAGACCCAGTACTTC	CATSDLKGGEVETQYF
NA	TRBV24-1	TRBJ2-7	TRBD1	TGTGCCACCAGTGATTTTACCCGGACAGGGGACCACGAGCAGTACTTC	CATSDFTRTGDHEQYF
NA	TRBV7-9	TRBJ1-5	TRBD1	TGTGCCAGCAGCCTGACAGGGGAAAGAAATCAGCCCCAGCATTTT	CASSLTGERNQPQHF
NA	TRBV19	TRBJ1-5	NA	TGTGCCAGTAGTAGGGGAGGTGATAATCAGCCCCAGCATTTT	CASSRGGDNQPQHF
NA	TRBV6-5	TRBJ2-3	NA	TGTGCCAGCAGTCCCGGGAGCCACGATACGCAGTATTTT	CASSPGSHDTQYF
NA	TRBV28	TRBJ1-4	TRBD1	TGTGCCAGCAGTCCGGGACAGGCTAATGAAAAACTGTTTTTT	CASSPGQANEKLFF
NA	TRBV12-3/TRBV12-4	TRBJ2-7	NA	TGTGCCAGCAGTTTCGCAGGGCTTGAGCAGTACTTC	CASSFAGLEQYF
NA	TRBV7-9	TRBJ2-4	TRBD2	TGTGCCAGCCTTCGATCTAGCGGGGGGCTAAACATTCAGTACTTC	CASLRSSGGLNIQYF
NA	TRBV6-6	TRBJ1-1	NA	TGTGCCAGCAGCGCATACATGAACACTGAAGCTTTCTTT	CASSAYMNTEAFF
NA	TRBV19	TRBJ1-2	NA	TGTGCCAGTAGTATAGTCGGGTCCACAATCTATGGCTACACCTTC	CASSIVGSTIYGYTF
NA	TRBV9	TRBJ2-3	NA	TGTGCCAGCAGCGTAGCCGCCCGGGCGGGGTCCACAGATACGCAGTATTTT	CASSVAARAGSTDTQYF